Presented here are 3 T cell receptor beta chains from one specimen sequenced in a study of cytomegalovirus exposure and HLA in healthy donors. It was with 60 Vbeta and 13 Jbeta primers that the PCR ran. Sequenced by immunoSEQ multiplex PCR; TCRdb stores in-frame clones only, minus some. Among about 96,000 clones listed, 60% to 75% were seen once. The sample comprised PBMCs. The receptor set was obtained from a female donor in good health and CMV-seropositive.

This chain uses TRBV27 with TRBJ2-1, with 8 bases that match TRBD1. After removal of 4 bases from V and 16 bases from J, the junction contained 6 bases not matched to a gene. CDR1 and CDR2 from the germline V gene are MNHEY and SMNVEV (reference sequence). The length of the CDR3 is 11 residues. The CDR3 bases are TGTGCCAGCAGTTGGGGACAGGAACATTTCTTC. Translation gives CASSWGQEHFF.

The chain combines TRBV5-1 with TRBJ2-2; D is unresolved. In germline, CDR1 is SGHRS, CDR2 YFSETQ. Trimming took 0 bases from V and 0 from J, leaving 6 bases between them. The CDR3 has 15 residues. The CDR3 sequence: CASSLDRANTGELFF. CDR3 sequence (DNA): TGCGCCAGCAGCTTGGACAGAGCGAACACCGGGGAGCTGTTTTTT.

The J gene is TRBJ2-3, the V gene TRBV5-1, with D possibly being TRBD2 (6 bases). This CDR3 contains 14 residues. V lost 6 bases and J 5 bases, leaving 16 bases between the germline ends. Germline V gene lookup returns CDR1 SGHRS and CDR2 YFSETQ. The CDR3 sequence is CASTQGTEGDTQYF. The CDR3 DNA is TGCGCCAGCACCCAAGGGACGGAGGGAGATACGCAGTATTTT.